Shown below are 23 T cell receptor beta chains from a single sample sequenced in a study of spatial heterogeneity in lung cancer. TCRdb itself ran the 5' RACE reads through MiXCR, one entry per CDR3 protein. The sample contains about 45,000 distinct CDR3 sequences, about an eighth of which appear only once. Time point specified: sample taken at primary tumor resection. Whole RNA, isolated from tumor, nontumor lung or frozen PBMC, was sequenced without prior sorting. The specimen was PBMCs, collected at surgery. All receptors come from a male donor with early-stage non-small cell lung cancer.

This clonotype was seen a few times. V is TRBV7-9 and J is TRBJ2-1; tentative D call: TRBD1 (5 bases). CDR1 SEHNR and CDR2 FQNEAQ come from the germline V gene (reference sequence). CDR3 length: 14 residues. Trimming removed 5 bases from V and 6 bases from J, with 14 bases in between. This CDR3 reads CASSTQETRNEQFF. CDR3 nucleotide sequence: TGTGCCAGCAGCACACAGGAGACTCGCAATGAGCAGTTCTTC.

This clonotype was seen more than once but under ten times. The chain couples TRBV2 to TRBJ2-7; D possibly corresponds to TRBD2 (6 bases). Trimming removed 7 bases from V and 2 bases from J, with 12 bases in between. This CDR3 has 13 amino acids. Germline CDR1 SNHLY, CDR2 FYNNEI. CDR3 protein: CASTGDFAYEQYF. In DNA form, the CDR3 reads TGTGCCAGCACCGGGGACTTTGCCTACGAGCAGTACTTC.

V gene TRBV7-3 combines with J gene TRBJ1-1; D is ambiguous. CDR1 and CDR2 from the germline V gene are SGHTA and FQGTGA. Trimming took off 2 bases at V and 1 base at J, with 8 bases between the two ends. The CDR3 runs 14 residues. The CDR3 DNA sequence: TGTGCCAGCAGCTTAGGACCGGGGAACACTGAAGCTTTCTTT. It specifies CASSLGPGNTEAFF.

To note about this clonotype: This may be a read error, as it is one base from a much larger clone. CDR3 residues: CASSSWDGGPEAFF. CDR3 sequence (DNA): TGTGCCAGCAGTTCCTGGGACGGAGGGCCTGAAGCTTTCTTT. This sequence joins TRBV6-5 and TRBJ1-1; the D gene is possibly TRBD1 (5 bases). V dropped 4 bases and J dropped 6 bases, with 15 bases sitting between them. CDR1 MNHEY and CDR2 SVGAGI come from the germline V gene. There are 14 residues in the CDR3.

The chain couples TRBV4-3 to TRBJ2-6; D remains unclear. Germline-derived CDR1 and CDR2 are LGHNA and YSLEER. Deletions cut 0 bases from V and 0 bases from J, with 6 bases between. The CDR3 is made up of 16 amino acids. The CDR3 reads CASSQDTGSGANVLTF. As DNA, the CDR3 is TGCGCCAGCAGCCAAGATACGGGCTCTGGGGCCAACGTCCTGACTTTC.

This clonotype was seen many times. This chain joins TRBV20-1 and TRBJ2-7; D is possibly TRBD1 (6 bases). Germline loops: CDR1 DFQATT, CDR2 SNEGSKA (reference sequence). V gave up 6 bases and J gave up 1 base, with 19 bases separating them. This CDR3 region has 15 residues. CDR3 region: CSAIEESDSSYEQYF. The CDR3 coding sequence is TGCAGTGCCATAGAGGAGTCGGACAGTTCCTACGAGCAGTACTTC.

In its sample, this clonotype was seen many times. The chain is built from TRBV20-1 and TRBJ2-7, with a tentative D call TRBD2 (6 bases). Trimming took off 1 base at V and 6 bases at J, with 10 bases between the two ends. In germline, CDR1 is DFQATT, CDR2 SNEGSKA (reference sequence). The CDR3 contains 12 residues. The CDR3 DNA sequence: TGCAGTGCTAGAGCTCGGAGGGCCGAGCAGTACTTC. Protein product: CSARARRAEQYF.

V usage is TRBV20-1 and J usage is TRBJ1-6; 8 bases agree with TRBD1. The CDR3 spans 15 residues. J gave up 7 bases and V 6 bases, and 11 bases lay outside the gene matches. Germline CDR1 reads DFQATT; CDR2 reads SNEGSKA (reference sequence). CDR3 protein: CSARRQDRENSPLHF. The CDR3 DNA reads as TGCAGTGCGAGACGACAGGACAGGGAAAATTCACCCCTCCACTTT.

This clonotype was recorded a few times. V is TRBV20-1 and J is TRBJ1-1, with 7 bases that match TRBD1. The V gene's germline CDR1 is DFQATT and CDR2 SNEGSKA (reference sequence). The length of the CDR3 is 14 residues. Trimming removed 6 bases from V and 1 base from J; junction bases left unmatched: 8. The CDR3 DNA reads TGCAGTGCCCCGAGACAGGGCCCGAACACTGAAGCTTTCTTT. Its translation is CSAPRQGPNTEAFF.

This clonotype was recorded many times. One junction end disagrees with the germline gene, perhaps due to a read error. The chain combines TRBV5-1 with TRBJ1-2; TRBD1 matches 8 bases. Per germline, CDR1 SGHRS and CDR2 YFSETQ. The CDR3 runs 13 residues. The CDR3 region has the DNA TGTGCCAGCAGTCCCGGACAGGGCTATGGCTACACCTTC. Amino acid sequence: CASSPGQGYGYTF.

The gene calls are TRBV6-6 and TRBJ1-1, with 10 bases that match TRBD1. After removal of 6 bases from V and 5 bases from J, the junction contained 6 bases not matched to a gene. The CDR3 contains 14 residues. Germline V gene sequence: CDR1 MNHNY, CDR2 SVGAGI (reference sequence). CDR3 amino acids: CASSQTGGRTEAFF. CDR3 in DNA: TGTGCCAGCAGCCAGACAGGGGGCCGGACTGAAGCTTTCTTT.

Concerning this clonotype: At one of its ends the junction is not consistent with the germline gene, which may arise from a read error. The CDR3 loop is CVSSVDRASPLHF. DNA of the CDR3: TGTGTCAGCAGCGTGGACAGGGCTTCACCCCTCCACTTT. The rearrangement uses TRBV2 and TRBJ1-6, with 8 positions matching TRBD1. The CDR3 is 13 residues long. Germline V CDR1 and CDR2: SNHLY, FYNNEI. The full variable domain, in which reference TRBV2 and TRBJ1-6 provide the parts outside the CDR3, is EPEVTQTPSHQVTQMGQEVILRCVPISNHLYFYWYRQILGQKVEFLVSFYNNEISEKSEIFDDQFSVERPDGSNFTLKIRSTKLEDSAMYFCVSSVDRASPLHFGNGTRLTVT.

Points on this clonotype: Because the CDR3's place on the DNA is in doubt, the DNA is left out and the CDR3 is given as listed by TCRdb. The rearrangement joins TRBV4-1 to TRBJ2-2. Termini included, the CDR3 measures 12 amino acids. The germline V gene has CDR1 MGHRA and CDR2 YSYEKL. The CDR3 region is CASSQNLGSCFF.

For this clonotype: A much bigger clone sits one base away, suggesting this may be a read error. The chain joins TRBV3-1 to TRBJ2-7; D gene uncertain. CDR3 length: 15 amino acids. Germline V gene lookup returns CDR1 LGHDT and CDR2 YNNKEL (reference sequence). This CDR3 reads CTSSQEFLVSGEQYF. DNA for the CDR3: TGTACCAGCAGCCAAGAATTTTTGGTATCGGGCGAGCAGTACTTC.

There are many counts of this clonotype. The junction does not match germline at one end; this may be a read error. The chain has TRBV7-7 and TRBJ2-3; 7 bases are shared with TRBD2. This CDR3 region has 15 residues. Germline V gene lookup returns CDR1 SSHAT and CDR2 FNYEAQ (reference sequence). The CDR3 reads CASSFRGRSTDTQYF. As DNA, the CDR3 is TGTGCTAGCAGCTTTCGCGGGAGAAGCACAGATACGCAGTATTTT.

The rearrangement links TRBV24-1 to TRBJ2-1; possibly TRBD1 for D (6 bases). V was pared by 4 bases and J by 8 bases, with 20 bases between. There are 16 residues in the CDR3. CDR1 and CDR2 from the germline V gene are KGHDR and SFDVKD. The CDR3 loop is CATSDQGQRGSDEQFF. The CDR3 DNA follows: TGTGCCACCAGTGACCAAGGACAGAGAGGGTCCGATGAGCAGTTCTTC.

The J gene is TRBJ1-1, the V gene TRBV4-3; D is unresolved. The germline gives CDR1 LGHNA, CDR2 YSLEER. V lost 0 bases and J 0 bases, leaving 5 bases between the germline ends. The CDR3 has 14 residues. For the CDR3, the DNA is TGCGCCAGCAGCCAAGACGGACTGAACACTGAAGCTTTCTTT. It is translated as CASSQDGLNTEAFF.

The rearrangement joins TRBV11-2 to TRBJ2-7, with D possibly matching TRBD2 (6 bases). This CDR3 spans 15 amino acids. Germline V gives CDR1 SGHAT, CDR2 FQNNGV. Trimming shortened V by 0 bases and J by 4 bases, and 13 bases separated the two germline ends. The CDR3 is CASSLETYAGYEQYF. The CDR3 nucleotides are TGTGCCAGCAGCTTAGAAACCTACGCGGGGTACGAGCAGTACTTC.

Many counts were recorded for this clonotype. This chain joins TRBV4-2 and TRBJ2-3; D gene unclear. CDR1 and CDR2 from the germline V gene are LGHNA and YNFKEQ. With 0 bases removed from V and 12 bases from J, the gap between germline ends came to 7 bases. The CDR3 length is 11 residues. The CDR3 DNA follows: TGTGCCAGCAGCCAAGAAAGCGCCCAGTATTTT. Protein product: CASSQESAQYF.

In its sample, this clonotype was seen a few times. The CDR3 DNA is TGTGCCAGCAGTTTAGGTTCCTCATCTAATGAAAAACTGTTTTTT. Protein product: CASSLGSSSNEKLFF. V is TRBV12-3 or TRBV12-4 and J is TRBJ1-4; D remains ambiguous. V lost 1 base and J 3 bases, leaving 9 bases between the germline ends. CDR3 size: 15 residues.

This clonotype has ten or more counts. The V call is TRBV25-1, the J call TRBJ2-6; D unclear. V was cut by 6 bases and J by 0 bases, with 9 bases left in between. The CDR3 length is 15 residues. Germline V CDR1 and CDR2: MGHDK, SYGVNS. The CDR3 DNA sequence: TGTGCCAGCAGGGCAGGATACTCTGGGGCCAACGTCCTGACTTTC. This gives the protein CASRAGYSGANVLTF.

This clonotype has at least ten counts. V usage is TRBV5-1 and J usage is TRBJ1-2; 8 bases align to TRBD1. The germline V gene encodes CDR1 SGHRS and CDR2 YFSETQ. This CDR3 is 14 amino acids long. The J segment lost 4 bases and the V segment lost 4 bases, leaving 6 bases of the junction unmatched. The CDR3 nucleotides are TGCGCCAGCAGCCCGGCAGGGGGCCTCTATGGCTACACCTTC. Amino acids: CASSPAGGLYGYTF.

This clonotype has a count of ten or more. The J gene is TRBJ1-2, the V gene TRBV4-3, with D possibly being TRBD1 (6 bases). Trimming took off 4 bases at V and 4 bases at J, with 19 bases between the two ends. The CDR3 contains 16 residues. Germline V gene sequence: CDR1 LGHNA, CDR2 YSLEER. CDR3 in DNA: TGCGCCAGCAGCCCCGGACAGTACCAGGCGGGCTATGGCTACACCTTC. Its protein is CASSPGQYQAGYGYTF.